Listed below are T cell receptor beta chains from one sample, sequenced in a study of OX40 agonist ivuxolimab in advanced cancers. Repertoires were generated with immunoSEQ multiplex PCR, while TCRdb's copy carries only in-frame clones and drops some. In the table there are 30,000 to 40,000 clones, under 80% of which are singletons. The sequenced sample was CD4+ or CD8+ T cells sorted from blood, obtained in a trial of the OX40 agonist ivuxolimab. These receptors came from an adult with an advanced solid tumor such as melanoma, head and neck, liver or kidney cancer. CDR3s include the opening cysteine and the closing phenylalanine or tryptophan. The order of the fields is V gene, clone size, D gene, CDR3 length, J gene, CDR3 DNA, CDR3 protein. The D gene is left open where the match is weak. Not every row has a clone size; where given, it reads once, few, many or a size class.

v_gene: TRBV5-8; abundance: .; d_gene: .; len: 15; j_gene: TRBJ1-3; CDR3nt: TGTGCCAGCAGCCCTACGAAGGGGCCTGGAAACACCATATATTTT; CDR3aa: CASSPTKGPGNTIYF
v_gene: TRBV18; abundance: few; d_gene: .; len: 14; j_gene: TRBJ2-7; CDR3nt: TGTGCCAGCTCACCACTGGCAGGGAGTTACGAGCAGTACTTC; CDR3aa: CASSPLAGSYEQYF
v_gene: TRBV30; abundance: .; d_gene: .; len: 13; j_gene: TRBJ2-1; CDR3nt: TGTGCCTGGAGCGCGGGGCAAGGGAATGAGCAGTTCTTC; CDR3aa: CAWSAGQGNEQFF
v_gene: TRBV18; abundance: once; d_gene: .; len: 14; j_gene: TRBJ2-1; CDR3nt: TGTGCCAGCTCACCCCAGGGGCTCTACAATGAGCAGTTCTTC; CDR3aa: CASSPQGLYNEQFF
v_gene: TRBV6-6; abundance: .; d_gene: .; len: 12; j_gene: TRBJ1-2; CDR3nt: TGTGCCAGCAATGAGAGGGTTCCAGGCTACACCTTC; CDR3aa: CASNERVPGYTF
v_gene: TRBV27; abundance: .; d_gene: .; len: 14; j_gene: TRBJ2-1; CDR3nt: TGTGCCAGCACCCCCTTCTGGGGGGATCATGAGCAGTTCTTC; CDR3aa: CASTPFWGDHEQFF
v_gene: TRBV28; abundance: .; d_gene: .; len: 17; j_gene: TRBJ2-1; CDR3nt: TGTGCCAGCAGTTTATTGGGGGGGGGACAGAGAGACAATGAGCAGTTCTTC; CDR3aa: CASSLLGGGQRDNEQFF
v_gene: TRBV21-1; abundance: .; d_gene: .; len: 17; j_gene: TRBJ1-5; CDR3nt: TGTGCCAGCAGCAAAGACAGGGGAGGGTATAGCAATCAGCCCCAGCATTTT; CDR3aa: CASSKDRGGYSNQPQHF
v_gene: TRBV7-2; abundance: .; d_gene: .; len: 14; j_gene: TRBJ1-1; CDR3nt: TGTGCCAGCAGCTTAGGAGGACCGAACACTGAAGCTTTCTTT; CDR3aa: CASSLGGPNTEAFF
v_gene: TRBV2; abundance: medium-sized; d_gene: TRBD1; len: 15; j_gene: TRBJ1-2; CDR3nt: TGTGCCAGCAGTGAAGGGACAGGGCGTTATGATGGCTACACCTTC; CDR3aa: CASSEGTGRYDGYTF
v_gene: TRBV6-5; abundance: .; d_gene: .; len: 14; j_gene: TRBJ1-1; CDR3nt: TGTGCCAGCAGTTACTCGCAATGGAACACTGAAGCTTTCTTT; CDR3aa: CASSYSQWNTEAFF
v_gene: TRBV7-2; abundance: .; d_gene: TRBD1; len: 16; j_gene: TRBJ2-1; CDR3nt: TGTGCCAGCAGCATTAAAGGGACAGAATTCCGCGGTGAGCAGTTCTTC; CDR3aa: CASSIKGTEFRGEQFF
v_gene: TRBV11-2; abundance: .; d_gene: .; len: 15; j_gene: TRBJ2-7; CDR3nt: TGTGCCAGCAGCTTAGATGGCGGCAGTGGCTACGAGCAGTACTTC; CDR3aa: CASSLDGGSGYEQYF
v_gene: TRBV9; abundance: .; d_gene: TRBD1; len: 13; j_gene: TRBJ1-2; CDR3nt: TGTGCCAGCAGTAAAGGGACAGCATATGGCTACACCTTC; CDR3aa: CASSKGTAYGYTF
v_gene: TRBV27; abundance: .; d_gene: .; len: 14; j_gene: TRBJ1-1; CDR3nt: TGTGCCAGCAGTTTATGGGGCAGCCACACTGAAGCTTTCTTT; CDR3aa: CASSLWGSHTEAFF
v_gene: TRBV30; abundance: .; d_gene: .; len: 15; j_gene: TRBJ1-6; CDR3nt: TGTGCCTGGAGTGTACAGGGAGTTGTGAATTCACCCCTCCACTTT; CDR3aa: CAWSVQGVVNSPLHF
v_gene: TRBV7-9; abundance: .; d_gene: .; len: 15; j_gene: TRBJ1-1; CDR3nt: TGTGCCAGCAGCCGAGGGGTGGGGAGTGGCACTGAAGCTTTCTTT; CDR3aa: CASSRGVGSGTEAFF
v_gene: TRBV2; abundance: .; d_gene: .; len: 13; j_gene: TRBJ2-5; CDR3nt: TGTGCCAGCATTGGCTCCGGGCAGGAGACCCAGTACTTC; CDR3aa: CASIGSGQETQYF
v_gene: TRBV18; abundance: once; d_gene: TRBD2; len: 14; j_gene: TRBJ2-1; CDR3nt: TGTGCCAGCTCATTGGGCGGGGGTTTGAGTGAGCAGTTCTTC; CDR3aa: CASSLGGGLSEQFF
v_gene: TRBV6-1; abundance: .; d_gene: .; len: 12; j_gene: TRBJ2-7; CDR3nt: TGTGCCAGCAGTGATGGTTATTACGAGCAGTACTTC; CDR3aa: CASSDGYYEQYF
v_gene: TRBV4-1; abundance: .; d_gene: TRBD1; len: 19; j_gene: TRBJ1-2; CDR3nt: TGCGCCAGCAGCCAAGAGCCGGGACAGGGGATCCCCTCTAACTATGGCTACACCTTC; CDR3aa: CASSQEPGQGIPSNYGYTF
v_gene: TRBV6-5; abundance: .; d_gene: .; len: 13; j_gene: TRBJ2-7; CDR3nt: TGTGCCACCGGGACCGGGACATACTACGAGCAGTACTTC; CDR3aa: CATGTGTYYEQYF
v_gene: TRBV28; abundance: .; d_gene: TRBD1; len: 16; j_gene: TRBJ1-5; CDR3nt: TGTGCCAGCAGTTCCAGGACAGGTCTAATCAATCAGCCCCAGCATTTT; CDR3aa: CASSSRTGLINQPQHF
v_gene: TRBV6-1; abundance: once; d_gene: .; len: 13; j_gene: TRBJ2-7; CDR3nt: TGTGCCAGCAGTGGCAGGGAACGGGACGAGCAGTACTTC; CDR3aa: CASSGRERDEQYF
v_gene: TRBV11-1; abundance: .; d_gene: .; len: 15; j_gene: TRBJ2-6; CDR3nt: TGTGCCAGCAGCTTGACCCACTCTGGGGCCAACGTCCTGACTTTC; CDR3aa: CASSLTHSGANVLTF
v_gene: TRBV19; abundance: .; d_gene: TRBD1; len: 16; j_gene: TRBJ2-5; CDR3nt: TGTGCCAGCAAACCTGGACAGGGGCGCTTCCAAGAGACCCAGTACTTC; CDR3aa: CASKPGQGRFQETQYF
v_gene: TRBV5-5; abundance: .; d_gene: TRBD1; len: 13; j_gene: TRBJ1-2; CDR3nt: TGTGCCAGCAGCTTGGAGGGGGCTTATGGCTACACCTTC; CDR3aa: CASSLEGAYGYTF
v_gene: TRBV5-1; abundance: .; d_gene: .; len: 15; j_gene: TRBJ1-6; CDR3nt: TGTGCCAGCAGCCGAGCAAACTCCTATAATTCACCCCTCCACTTT; CDR3aa: CASSRANSYNSPLHF
v_gene: TRBV29-1; abundance: few; d_gene: .; len: 12; j_gene: TRBJ1-1; CDR3nt: TGCAGCGTTAAGGCTGTCGTCGCTGAAGCTTTCTTT; CDR3aa: CSVKAVVAEAFF
v_gene: TRBV27; abundance: .; d_gene: .; len: 15; j_gene: TRBJ1-1; CDR3nt: TGTGCCAGCCAGGTGGGGGAGTGGGGGAACACTGAAGCTTTCTTT; CDR3aa: CASQVGEWGNTEAFF
v_gene: TRBV11-2; abundance: .; d_gene: .; len: 15; j_gene: TRBJ2-5; CDR3nt: TGTGCCAGCAGCTTATTCTTCGGGGGCCAAGAGACCCAGTACTTC; CDR3aa: CASSLFFGGQETQYF
v_gene: TRBV29-1; abundance: .; d_gene: .; len: 15; j_gene: TRBJ1-2; CDR3nt: TGCAGCGTTGAAGATTACAGGCGCCCTAACTATGGCTACACCTTC; CDR3aa: CSVEDYRRPNYGYTF
v_gene: TRBV27; abundance: .; d_gene: .; len: 13; j_gene: TRBJ1-1; CDR3nt: TGTGCCAGCAGTTTAACCACTCACACTGAAGCTTTCTTT; CDR3aa: CASSLTTHTEAFF
v_gene: TRBV10-1; abundance: .; d_gene: .; len: 14; j_gene: TRBJ1-1; CDR3nt: TGCGCCAGCAGTTATCAGGGAGCGGGCACTGAAGCTTTCTTT; CDR3aa: CASSYQGAGTEAFF
v_gene: TRBV7-1; abundance: .; d_gene: .; len: 16; j_gene: TRBJ2-7; CDR3nt: TGTGCCAGCAGCGACCAGGGAGTGGGAGTCTTGAGCGAGCAGTACTTC; CDR3aa: CASSDQGVGVLSEQYF